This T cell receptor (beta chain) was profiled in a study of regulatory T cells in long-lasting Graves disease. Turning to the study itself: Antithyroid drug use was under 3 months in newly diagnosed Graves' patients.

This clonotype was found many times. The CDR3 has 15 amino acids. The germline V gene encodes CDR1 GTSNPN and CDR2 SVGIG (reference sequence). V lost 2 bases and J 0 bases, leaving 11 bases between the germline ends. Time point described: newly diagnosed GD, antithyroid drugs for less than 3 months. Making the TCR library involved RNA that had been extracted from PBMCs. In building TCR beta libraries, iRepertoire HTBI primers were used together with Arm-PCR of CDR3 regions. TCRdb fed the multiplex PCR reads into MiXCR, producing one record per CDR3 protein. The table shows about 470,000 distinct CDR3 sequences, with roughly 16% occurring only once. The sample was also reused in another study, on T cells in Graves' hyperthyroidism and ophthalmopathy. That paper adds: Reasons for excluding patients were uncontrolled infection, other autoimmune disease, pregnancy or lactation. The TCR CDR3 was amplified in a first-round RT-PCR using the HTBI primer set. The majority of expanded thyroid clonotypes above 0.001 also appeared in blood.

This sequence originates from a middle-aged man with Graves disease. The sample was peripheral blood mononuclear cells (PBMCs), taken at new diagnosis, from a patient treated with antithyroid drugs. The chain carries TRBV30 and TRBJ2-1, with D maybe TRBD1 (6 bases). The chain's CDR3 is CAWSTGQSSYNEQFF. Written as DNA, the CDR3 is TGTGCCTGGAGTACCGGACAGAGCTCCTACAATGAGCAGTTCTTC.